These 10 T cell receptor beta chains were all obtained from the same sample, sequenced in a study of OX40 agonist ivuxolimab in advanced cancers. TCRdb's table, derived via immunoSEQ multiplex PCR, lists solely in-frame clones and lacks some. The table shows about 55,000 clones, with roughly 82% occurring only once. The sequencing here drew on CD4+ or CD8+ T cells sorted from blood, taken in a trial of the OX40 agonist ivuxolimab. All receptors derive from an adult with an advanced solid tumor such as melanoma, head and neck, liver or kidney cancer.

CDR3 nucleotide sequence: TGTGCCAGCAGCCCGGGGGGGCTACCCTACGTGGAGCAGTACTTC. As protein: CASSPGGLPYVEQYF. The rearrangement links TRBV9 to TRBJ2-7, with 8 positions matching TRBD2. With 4 bases clipped from V and 7 bases from J, the junction kept 13 bases outside the gene matches. The CDR3 covers 15 residues. CDR1 and CDR2 (germline): SGDLS, YYNGEE.

The chain recombines TRBV7-6 with TRBJ1-3, with 8 positions matching TRBD1. The CDR3 runs to 15 residues. The V gene end was trimmed by 5 bases and the J gene end by 4 bases; junction bases not matched to a gene: 7. CDR1 is SGHVS and CDR2 is FNYEAQ in the germline V gene. The CDR3, as DNA: TGTGCCAGCAGCGCCATAAGGGACAGGGGAAACACCATATATTTT. It translates to CASSAIRDRGNTIYF.

The chain recombines TRBV4-1 with TRBJ2-7; tentative D call: TRBD1 (6 bases). CDR3 length equals 15 residues. Trimming took off 0 bases at V and 7 bases at J, with 16 bases between the two ends. The germline V gene has CDR1 MGHRA and CDR2 YSYEKL. The CDR3 DNA is TGCGCCAGCAGCCAAGACCCCGGACAGTTTAGGGAGCAGTACTTC. This codes for CASSQDPGQFREQYF.

This clone occurred a few times. The gene calls are TRBV5-4 and TRBJ2-5, with D possibly matching TRBD2 (7 bases). Trimming pared 2 bases from V and 5 bases from J, leaving 16 bases between. Germline V CDR1 and CDR2: SGHNT, YYREEE (reference sequence). The CDR3 has 15 amino acids. CDR3: CASSLSLGGGETQYF. The CDR3 coding sequence is TGTGCCAGCAGCTTATCTCTAGGGGGAGGGGAGACCCAGTACTTC.

The chain joins TRBV7-6 to TRBJ2-1; D might be TRBD1 or TRBD2, each matching 6 bases. Germline V CDR1 and CDR2: SGHVS, FNYEAQ. Trimming shortened V by 6 bases and J by 7 bases, and 13 bases separated the two germline ends. CDR3 length equals 13 residues. CDR3 coding DNA: TGTGCCAGCAGTACGGGGGCCGAGAATGAGCAGTTCTTC. Translating gives CASSTGAENEQFF.

The table lists this clone with a few counts. The chain joins TRBV10-3 to TRBJ2-3; 10 bases are a match to TRBD2. In germline, CDR1 is ENHRY, CDR2 SYGVKD. CDR3 length equals 14 residues. V was clipped by 6 bases and J by 4 bases; unmatched bases: 4. CDR3 protein: CAIRSGGAPDTQYF. CDR3 DNA: TGTGCCATCAGGAGCGGGGGGGCCCCAGATACGCAGTATTTT.

The J gene is TRBJ1-2, the V gene TRBV6-1; a weak D match, TRBD1 (6 bases). Trimming left V 5 bases short and J 6 bases short, with 13 bases between. Germline CDR1 and CDR2: MNHNS and SASEGT. The length of the CDR3 is 13 residues. In DNA form, the CDR3 reads TGTGCCAGCAGTTATGATGCAGGGGATGGCTACACCTTC. It translates to CASSYDAGDGYTF.

The sample holds one count of this clone. The CDR3 DNA reads as TGTGCCAGCAGCTTATGGGGACAGGGGGCCTACGAGCAGTACTTC. This codes for CASSLWGQGAYEQYF. This chain joins TRBV7-2 and TRBJ2-7, with 11 bases fitting TRBD1. V lost 2 bases to trimming and J lost 2 bases; unmatched junction nucleotides: 2. The germline gives CDR1 SGHTA, CDR2 FQGNSA. This CDR3 contains 15 residues.

The chain combines TRBV28 with TRBJ1-5; 8 positions match TRBD1. V was clipped by 4 bases and J by 5 bases; unmatched bases: 4. CDR1 and CDR2 (germline): MDHEN, SYDVKM. The CDR3 consists of 14 residues. DNA for the CDR3: TGTGCCAGCAGTTCCCAACAGGGGGATCAGCCCCAGCATTTT. It translates to CASSSQQGDQPQHF.

This chain joins TRBV6-5 and TRBJ2-5, with 7 bases identical to TRBD2. Per germline, CDR1 MNHEY and CDR2 SVGAGI. V trimming: 2 bases; J trimming: 9 bases; junction bases outside the gene matches: 12. CDR3 length equals 15 residues. CDR3 region: CASSYRAGLGSAQYF. The CDR3, as DNA: TGTGCCAGCAGTTACCGCGCCGGACTAGGGAGTGCCCAGTACTTC.